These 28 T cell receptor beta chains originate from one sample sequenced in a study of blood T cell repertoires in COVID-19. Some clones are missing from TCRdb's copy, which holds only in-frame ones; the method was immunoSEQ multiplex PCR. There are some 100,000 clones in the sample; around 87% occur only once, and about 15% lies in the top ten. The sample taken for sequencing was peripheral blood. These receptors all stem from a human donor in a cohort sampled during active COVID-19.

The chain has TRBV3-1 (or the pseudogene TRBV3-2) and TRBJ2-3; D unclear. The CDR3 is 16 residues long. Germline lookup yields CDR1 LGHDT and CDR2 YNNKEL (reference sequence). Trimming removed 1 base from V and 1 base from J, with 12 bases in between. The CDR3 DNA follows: TGTGCCAGCAGCCAAGGGTTCTTACGGGGCACAGATACGCAGTATTTT. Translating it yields CASSQGFLRGTDTQYF.

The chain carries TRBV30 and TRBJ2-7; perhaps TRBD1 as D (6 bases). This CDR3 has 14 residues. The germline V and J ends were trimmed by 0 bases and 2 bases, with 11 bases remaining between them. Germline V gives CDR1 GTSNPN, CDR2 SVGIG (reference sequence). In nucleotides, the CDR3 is TGTGCCTGGAGTGTACTCGGGACACCCTACGAGCAGTACTTC. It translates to CAWSVLGTPYEQYF.

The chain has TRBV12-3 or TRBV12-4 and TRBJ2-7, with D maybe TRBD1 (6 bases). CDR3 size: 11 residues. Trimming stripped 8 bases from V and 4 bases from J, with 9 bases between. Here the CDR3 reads CASGTSYEQYF. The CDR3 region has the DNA TGTGCCAGCGGGACATCGTACGAGCAGTACTTC.

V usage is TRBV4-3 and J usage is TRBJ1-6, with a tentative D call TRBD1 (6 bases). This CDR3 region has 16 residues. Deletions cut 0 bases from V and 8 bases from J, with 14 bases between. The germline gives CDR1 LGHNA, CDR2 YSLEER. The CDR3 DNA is TGCGCCAGCAGCCAAGAGCGGCGCGGGGGCGATTCACCCCTCCACTTT. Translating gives CASSQERRGGDSPLHF.

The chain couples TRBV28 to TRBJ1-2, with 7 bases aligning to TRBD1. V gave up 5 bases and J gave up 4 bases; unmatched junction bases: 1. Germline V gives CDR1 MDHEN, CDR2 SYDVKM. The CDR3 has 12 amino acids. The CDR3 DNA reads TGTGCCAGCAGTAGACAGGGCTATGGCTACACCTTC. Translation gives CASSRQGYGYTF.

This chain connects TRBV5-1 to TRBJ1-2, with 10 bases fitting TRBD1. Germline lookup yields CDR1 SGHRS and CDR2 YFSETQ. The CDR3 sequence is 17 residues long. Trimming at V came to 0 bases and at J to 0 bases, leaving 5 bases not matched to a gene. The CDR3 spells CASSLGDRGTANYGYTF. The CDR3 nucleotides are TGCGCCAGCAGCTTGGGGGACAGGGGAACAGCTAACTATGGCTACACCTTC.

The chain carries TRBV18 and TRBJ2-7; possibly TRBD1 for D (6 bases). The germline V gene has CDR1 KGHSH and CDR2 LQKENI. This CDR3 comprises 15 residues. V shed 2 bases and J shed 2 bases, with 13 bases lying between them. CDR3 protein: CASSPIGQGTYEQYF. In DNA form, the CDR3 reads TGTGCCAGCTCACCAATTGGTCAGGGGACCTACGAGCAGTACTTC.

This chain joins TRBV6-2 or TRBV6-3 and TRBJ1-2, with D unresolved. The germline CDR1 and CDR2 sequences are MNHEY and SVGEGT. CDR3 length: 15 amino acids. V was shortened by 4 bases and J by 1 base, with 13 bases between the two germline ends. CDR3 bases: TGTGCCAGCAGTTGGGCAGATAACTTTAACTATGGCTACACCTTC. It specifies CASSWADNFNYGYTF.

The chain's CDR3 is CASSFLGGSTEAFF. In DNA form, the CDR3 reads TGTGCCAGCAGCTTTTTAGGGGGAAGCACTGAAGCTTTCTTT. The rearrangement joins TRBV5-4 to TRBJ1-1; perhaps TRBD1 as D (6 bases). The CDR3 consists of 14 residues. In germline, CDR1 is SGHNT, CDR2 YYREEE (reference sequence). V lost 2 bases to trimming and J lost 4 bases, with 12 bases between them.

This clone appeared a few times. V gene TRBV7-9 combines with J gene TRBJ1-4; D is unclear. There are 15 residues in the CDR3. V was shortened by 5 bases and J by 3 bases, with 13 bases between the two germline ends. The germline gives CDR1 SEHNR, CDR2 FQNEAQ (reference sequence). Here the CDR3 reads CASSPAEAANEKLFF. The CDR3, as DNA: TGTGCCAGCAGCCCCGCCGAGGCAGCTAATGAAAAACTGTTTTTT. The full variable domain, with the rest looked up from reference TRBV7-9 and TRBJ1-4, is DTGVSQNPRHKITKRGQNVTFRCDPISEHNRLYWYRQTLGQGPEFLTYFQNEAQLEKSRLLSDRFSAERPKGSFSTLEIQRTEQGDSAMYLCASSPAEAANEKLFFGSGTQLSVL.

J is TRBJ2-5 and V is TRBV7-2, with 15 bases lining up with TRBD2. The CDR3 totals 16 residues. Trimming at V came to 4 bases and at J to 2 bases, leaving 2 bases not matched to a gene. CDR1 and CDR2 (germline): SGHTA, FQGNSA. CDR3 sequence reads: CASSSGLAGGQETQYF. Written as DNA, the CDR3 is TGTGCCAGCAGCTCCGGACTAGCGGGGGGGCAAGAGACCCAGTACTTC. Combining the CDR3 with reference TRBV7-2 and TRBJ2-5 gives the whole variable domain GAGVSQSPSNKVTEKGKDVELRCDPISGHTALYWYRQSLGQGLEFLIYFQGNSAPDKSGLPSDRFSAERTGGSVSTLTIQRTQQEDSAVYLCASSSGLAGGQETQYFGPGTRLLVL.

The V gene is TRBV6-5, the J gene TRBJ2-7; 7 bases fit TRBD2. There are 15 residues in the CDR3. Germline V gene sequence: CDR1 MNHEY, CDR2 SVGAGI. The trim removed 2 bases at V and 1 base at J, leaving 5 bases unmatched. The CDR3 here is CASSYDELASYEQYF. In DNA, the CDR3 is TGTGCCAGCAGTTACGATGAACTAGCGTCCTACGAGCAGTACTTC.

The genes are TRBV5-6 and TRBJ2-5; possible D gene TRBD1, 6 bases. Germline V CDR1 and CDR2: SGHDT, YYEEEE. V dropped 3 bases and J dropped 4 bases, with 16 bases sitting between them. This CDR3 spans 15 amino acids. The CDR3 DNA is TGTGCCAGCAGCTCCCGATGGGGGCTACCAGAGACCCAGTACTTC. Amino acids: CASSSRWGLPETQYF.

The CDR3 loop is CASSREFQYF. The CDR3 DNA reads as TGTGCCAGCTCACGCGAATTCCAGTACTTC. The V gene is TRBV6-5, the J gene TRBJ2-7; unclear D gene. The CDR3 has 10 residues. The germline V gene has CDR1 MNHEY and CDR2 SVGAGI. Between the trimmed V and J ends, which lost 8 bases and 10 bases, there was a span of 12 bases.

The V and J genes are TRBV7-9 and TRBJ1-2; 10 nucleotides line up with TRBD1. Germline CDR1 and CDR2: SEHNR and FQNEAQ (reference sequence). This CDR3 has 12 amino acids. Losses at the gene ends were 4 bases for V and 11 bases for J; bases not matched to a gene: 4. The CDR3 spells CASSSPGQGYTF. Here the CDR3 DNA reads TGTGCCAGCAGCTCCCCGGGACAGGGGTACACCTTC.

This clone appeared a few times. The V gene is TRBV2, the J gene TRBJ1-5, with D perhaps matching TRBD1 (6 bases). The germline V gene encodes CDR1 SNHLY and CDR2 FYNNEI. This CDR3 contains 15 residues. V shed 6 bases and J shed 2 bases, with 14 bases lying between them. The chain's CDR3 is CASSGRGKGNQPQHF. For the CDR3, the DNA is TGTGCCAGCAGCGGGAGGGGGAAAGGCAATCAGCCCCAGCATTTT. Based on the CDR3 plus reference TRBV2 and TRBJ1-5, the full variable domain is EPEVTQTPSHQVTQMGQEVILRCVPISNHLYFYWYRQILGQKVEFLVSFYNNEISEKSEIFDDQFSVERPDGSNFTLKIRSTKLEDSAMYFCASSGRGKGNQPQHFGDGTRLSIL.

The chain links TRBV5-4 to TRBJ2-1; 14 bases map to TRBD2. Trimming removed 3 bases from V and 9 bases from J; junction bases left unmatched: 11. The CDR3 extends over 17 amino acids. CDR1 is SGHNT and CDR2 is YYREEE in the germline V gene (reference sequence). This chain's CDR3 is CASSYPRTSGGSGEQFF. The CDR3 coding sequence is TGTGCCAGCAGCTACCCCCGGACTAGCGGGGGGTCGGGTGAGCAGTTCTTC.

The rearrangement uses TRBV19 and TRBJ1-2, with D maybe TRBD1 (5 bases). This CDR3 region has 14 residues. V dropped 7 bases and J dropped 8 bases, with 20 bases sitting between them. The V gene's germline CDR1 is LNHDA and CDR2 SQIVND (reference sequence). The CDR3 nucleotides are TGTGCCAGTATAGGGCAGGGCCGGATGGGCGGCTACACCTTC. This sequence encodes CASIGQGRMGGYTF.

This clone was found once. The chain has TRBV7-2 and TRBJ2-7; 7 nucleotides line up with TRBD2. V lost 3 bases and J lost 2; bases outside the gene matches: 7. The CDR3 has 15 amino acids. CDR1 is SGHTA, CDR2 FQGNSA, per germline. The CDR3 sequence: CASSFRKGLPYEQYF. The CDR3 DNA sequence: TGTGCCAGCAGCTTCAGGAAGGGACTACCCTACGAGCAGTACTTC.

The CDR3 region has the DNA TGTGCCAGCAGCGGGGGGGAGTTAAGCACAGATACGCAGTATTTT. This sequence encodes CASSGGELSTDTQYF. The chain combines TRBV9 with TRBJ2-3; weak D call: TRBD2 (6 bases). This CDR3 region has 15 residues. V shed 3 bases and J shed 0 bases, with 11 bases lying between them. From germline, CDR1 is SGDLS and CDR2 YYNGEE.

The CDR3 spells CASSFQGSGANVLTF. In DNA form, the CDR3 reads TGTGCCAGCAGTTTCCAGGGGAGTGGGGCCAACGTCCTGACTTTC. This chain joins TRBV27 and TRBJ2-6, with TRBD1 as a possible D gene (6 bases). CDR1 is MNHEY, CDR2 SMNVEV, per germline (reference sequence). The germline V and J ends were trimmed by 3 bases and 3 bases, with 9 bases remaining between them. The CDR3 is made up of 15 amino acids. Together with reference TRBV27 and TRBJ2-6, the CDR3 gives the full variable domain: EAQVTQNPRYLITVTGKKLTVTCSQNMNHEYMSWYRQDPGLGLRQIYYSMNVEVTDKGDVPEGYKVSRKEKRNFPLILESPSPNQTSLYFCASSFQGSGANVLTFGAGSRLTVL.

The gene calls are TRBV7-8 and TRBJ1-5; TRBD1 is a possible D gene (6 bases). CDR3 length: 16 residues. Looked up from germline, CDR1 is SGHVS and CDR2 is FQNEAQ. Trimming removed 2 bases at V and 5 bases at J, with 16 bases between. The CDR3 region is CASSLILGGHYQPQHF. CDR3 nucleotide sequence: TGTGCCAGCAGCTTAATCCTCGGGGGGCATTATCAGCCCCAGCATTTT. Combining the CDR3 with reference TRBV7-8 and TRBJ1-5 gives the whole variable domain GAGVSQSPRYKVAKRGQDVALRCDPISGHVSLFWYQQALGQGPEFLTYFQNEAQLDKSGLPSDRFFAERPEGSVSTLKIQRTQQEDSAVYLCASSLILGGHYQPQHFGDGTRLSIL.

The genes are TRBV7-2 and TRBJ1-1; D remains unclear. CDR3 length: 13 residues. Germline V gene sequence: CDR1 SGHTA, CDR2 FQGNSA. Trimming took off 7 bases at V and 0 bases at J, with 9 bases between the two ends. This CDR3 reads CASKNYMNTEAFF. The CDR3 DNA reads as TGTGCCAGCAAAAATTACATGAACACTGAAGCTTTCTTT.

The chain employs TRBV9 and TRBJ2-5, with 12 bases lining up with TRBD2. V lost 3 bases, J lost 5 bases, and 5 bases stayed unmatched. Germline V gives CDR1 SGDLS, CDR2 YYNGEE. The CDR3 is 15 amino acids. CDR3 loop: CASSASGGAMETQYF. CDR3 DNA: TGTGCCAGCAGCGCTAGCGGGGGGGCGATGGAGACCCAGTACTTC.

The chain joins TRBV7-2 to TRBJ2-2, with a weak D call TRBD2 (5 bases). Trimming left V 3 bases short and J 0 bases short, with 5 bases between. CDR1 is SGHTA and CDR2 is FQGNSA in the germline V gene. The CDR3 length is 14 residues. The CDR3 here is CASSLEANTGELFF. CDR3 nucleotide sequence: TGTGCCAGCAGCTTGGAGGCGAACACCGGGGAGCTGTTTTTT. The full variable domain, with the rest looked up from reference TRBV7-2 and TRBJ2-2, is GAGVSQSPSNKVTEKGKDVELRCDPISGHTALYWYRQSLGQGLEFLIYFQGNSAPDKSGLPSDRFSAERTGGSVSTLTIQRTQQEDSAVYLCASSLEANTGELFFGEGSRLTVL.

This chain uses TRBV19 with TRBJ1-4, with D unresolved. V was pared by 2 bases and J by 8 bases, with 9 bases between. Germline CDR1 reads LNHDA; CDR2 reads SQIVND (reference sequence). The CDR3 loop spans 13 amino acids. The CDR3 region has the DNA TGTGCCAGTAGTATACCCGGACTGGAAAAACTGTTTTTT. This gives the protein CASSIPGLEKLFF.

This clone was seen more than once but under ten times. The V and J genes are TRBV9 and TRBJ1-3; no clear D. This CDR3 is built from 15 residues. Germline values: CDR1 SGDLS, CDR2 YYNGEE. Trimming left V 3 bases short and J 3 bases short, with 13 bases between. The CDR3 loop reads CASSAGGGDGNTIYF. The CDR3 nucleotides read TGTGCCAGCAGCGCTGGAGGCGGAGATGGAAACACCATATATTTT.

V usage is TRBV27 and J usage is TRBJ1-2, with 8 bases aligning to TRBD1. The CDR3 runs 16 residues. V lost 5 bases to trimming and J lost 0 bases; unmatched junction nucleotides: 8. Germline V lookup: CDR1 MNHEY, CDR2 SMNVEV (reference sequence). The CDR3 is CASSHGTGPTNYGYTF. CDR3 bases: TGTGCCAGCAGTCATGGGACAGGACCTACTAACTATGGCTACACCTTC.